These 10 T cell receptor beta chains were sequenced from one sample in a study of cytomegalovirus exposure and HLA in healthy donors. PCR amplification relied on 60 Vbeta primers (plus 13 Jbeta primers). Clones were read by immunoSEQ multiplex PCR, and TCRdb kept only the in-frame ones, dropping some. The sample has around 75,000 clones. Material for sequencing was PBMCs. These receptors were collected from a woman in her sixties or seventies in good health and CMV-seronegative.

CDR3: CASSLRPAGGTHNEQFF. CDR3 DNA sequence: TGTGCCAGCAGCTTAAGGCCAGCGGGAGGCACTCACAATGAGCAGTTCTTC. The chain couples TRBV13 to TRBJ2-1; 9 nucleotides align to TRBD2. The V segment lost 2 bases and the J segment 5 bases; nucleotides outside the gene matches: 10. The CDR3 covers 17 residues. The germline V gene encodes CDR1 PRHDT and CDR2 FYEKMQ (reference sequence). Based on the CDR3 plus reference TRBV13 and TRBJ2-1, the full variable domain is AAGVIQSPRHLIKEKRETATLKCYPIPRHDTVYWYQQGPGQDPQFLISFYEKMQSDKGSIPDRFSAQQFSDYHSELNMSSLELGDSALYFCASSLRPAGGTHNEQFFGPGTRLTVL.

The gene calls are TRBV15 and TRBJ2-5, with 8 bases identical to TRBD1. The end of the DNA aligns better with TRBJ2-7, so the J call may be wrong. CDR1 and CDR2 from the germline V gene are LNHNV and YYDKDF (reference sequence). This CDR3 comprises 16 residues. Here the CDR3 reads CATSLDGQGAAYEQYF. CDR3 nucleotide sequence: TGTGCCACCAGCTTAGATGGGCAGGGGGCCGCCTACGAGCAGTACTTC.

The chain recombines TRBV6-1 with TRBJ2-3, with D possibly matching TRBD1 (6 bases). Looked up from germline, CDR1 is MNHNS and CDR2 is SASEGT. Trimming removed 5 bases at V and 5 bases at J, with 14 bases between. This CDR3 is built from 14 residues. The CDR3 DNA reads as TGTGCCAGCAGTCCTCAGGGGTTCGGAGATACGCAGTATTTT. Translating gives CASSPQGFGDTQYF.

V gene TRBV25-1 combines with J gene TRBJ1-2, with 7 nucleotides matching TRBD1. This CDR3 contains 13 residues. V lost 7 bases, J lost 3 bases, and 5 bases stayed unmatched. Germline V CDR1 and CDR2: MGHDK, SYGVNS. The CDR3 region has the DNA TGTGCCAGCACGGGGCAGGGGGACTATGGCTACACCTTC. Translation: CASTGQGDYGYTF.

J is TRBJ2-7 and V is TRBV14, with D possibly being TRBD1 (7 bases). Germline CDR1 reads SGHDN; CDR2 reads FVKESK. The V and J ends lost 0 bases and 7 bases respectively, with 19 bases between them. CDR3 length: 16 amino acids. The chain's CDR3 is CASSQEGGQSRGEQYF. The CDR3 region has the DNA TGTGCCAGCAGCCAAGAGGGGGGACAGTCCCGAGGGGAGCAGTACTTC.

The gene calls are TRBV7-2 and TRBJ2-5; 9 bases agree with TRBD2. TRBJ2-7 explains the end of the DNA better; the J call may be wrong. Germline-derived CDR1 and CDR2 are SGHTA and FQGNSA. The CDR3 sequence is 17 residues long. Here the CDR3 DNA reads TGTGCCAGCAGCTTAGGTAGCGGGAGAGCGGGCTCCTACGAGCAGTACTTC. Translated: CASSLGSGRAGSYEQYF.

The genes are TRBV7-9 and TRBJ1-3, with D unclear. Germline V gene data show CDR1 as SEHNR and CDR2 as FQNEAQ (reference sequence). The germline V and J ends were trimmed by 5 bases and 4 bases, with 6 bases remaining between them. This CDR3 has 12 residues. The CDR3 is CASSQAGNTIYF. DNA of the CDR3: TGTGCCAGCAGCCAAGCCGGAAACACCATATATTTT.

The rearrangement links TRBV5-6 to TRBJ2-7, with 10 positions matching TRBD2. CDR1 and CDR2 (germline): SGHDT, YYEEEE. V gave up 3 bases and J gave up 1 base; unmatched junction bases: 7. The CDR3 is made up of 16 amino acids. The CDR3, as DNA: TGTGCCAGCAGCTGGGATGTGGGACTAGCGTCCTACGAGCAGTACTTC. Protein product: CASSWDVGLASYEQYF. Filled out from reference TRBV5-6 and TRBJ2-7, the complete variable domain reads DAGVTQSPTHLIKTRGQQVTLRCSPKSGHDTVSWYQQALGQGPQFIFQYYEEEERQRGNFPDRFSGHQFPNYSSELNVNALLLGDSALYLCASSWDVGLASYEQYFGPGTRLTVT.

The V and J genes are TRBV19 and TRBJ2-3; 8 bases align to TRBD1. The V gene's germline CDR1 is LNHDA and CDR2 SQIVND (reference sequence). This CDR3 has 17 residues. Losses at the gene ends were 5 bases for V and 2 bases for J; bases not matched to a gene: 12. CDR3 DNA sequence: TGTGCCAGTAGTGCCCTGGGACAGGCCGCCTACACAGATACGCAGTATTTT. Translated, it gives CASSALGQAAYTDTQYF. The variable domain in full, with the rest retrieved from reference TRBV19 and TRBJ2-3, is DGGITQSPKYLFRKEGQNVTLSCEQNLNHDAMYWYRQDPGQGLRLIYYSQIVNDFQKGDIAEGYSVSREKKESFPLTVTSAQKNPTAFYLCASSALGQAAYTDTQYFGPGTRLTVL.

This chain links TRBV5-1 with TRBJ2-2; no definite D call. Germline assignment: CDR1 SGHRS and CDR2 YFSETQ. V dropped 2 bases and J dropped 0 bases, with 11 bases sitting between them. The CDR3 is 16 amino acids. The chain's CDR3 is CASSFQANSNTGELFF. In nucleotides, the CDR3 is TGCGCCAGCAGCTTCCAGGCAAACTCGAACACCGGGGAGCTGTTTTTT.